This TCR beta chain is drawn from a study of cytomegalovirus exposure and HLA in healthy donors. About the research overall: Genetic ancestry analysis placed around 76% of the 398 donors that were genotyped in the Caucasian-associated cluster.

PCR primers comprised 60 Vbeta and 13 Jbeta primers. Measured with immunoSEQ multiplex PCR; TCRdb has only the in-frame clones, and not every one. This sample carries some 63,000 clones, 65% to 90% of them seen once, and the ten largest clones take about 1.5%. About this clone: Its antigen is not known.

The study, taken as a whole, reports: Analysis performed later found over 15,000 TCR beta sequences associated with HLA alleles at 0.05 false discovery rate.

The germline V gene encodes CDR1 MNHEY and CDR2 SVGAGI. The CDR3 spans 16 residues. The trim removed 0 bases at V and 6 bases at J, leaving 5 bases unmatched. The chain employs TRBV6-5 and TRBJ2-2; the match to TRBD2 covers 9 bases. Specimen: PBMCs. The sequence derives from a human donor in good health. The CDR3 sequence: CASSYSTGGGAGELFF. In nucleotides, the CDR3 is TGTGCCAGCAGTTACTCGACTGGCGGGGGGGCCGGGGAGCTGTTTTTT.